The text below deals with one T cell receptor (beta chain). These data come from a study of CD8 T cells in Susac syndrome. TCR beta from blood CD8+ and CD4+ T cells was sequenced. Controls matched for age and sex were healthy donors. Random hexamers served to reverse transcribe roughly 0.45 to 1 ug RNA. It was immunoSEQ multiplex PCR that amplified TCR beta CDR3 across 54 Vbeta and 13 Jbeta. TCRdb re-called the immunoSEQ multiplex PCR reads through MiXCR, storing one row per CDR3 protein. Among about 200,000 distinct CDR3 sequences listed, roughly 94% were seen once. This TCR was sampled from a human donor in good health. The sequencing sample was made of CD4+ T cells from PBMCs.

In DNA, the CDR3 is TGCAGCGTTGATATATCGGGGTACTATGGCTACACCTTC. It encodes CSVDISGYYGYTF. This chain connects TRBV29-1 to TRBJ1-2; D remains unclear. CDR3 length: 13 residues. V dropped 3 bases and J dropped 3 bases, with 11 bases sitting between them. CDR1 and CDR2 (germline): SQVTM, ANQGSEA.